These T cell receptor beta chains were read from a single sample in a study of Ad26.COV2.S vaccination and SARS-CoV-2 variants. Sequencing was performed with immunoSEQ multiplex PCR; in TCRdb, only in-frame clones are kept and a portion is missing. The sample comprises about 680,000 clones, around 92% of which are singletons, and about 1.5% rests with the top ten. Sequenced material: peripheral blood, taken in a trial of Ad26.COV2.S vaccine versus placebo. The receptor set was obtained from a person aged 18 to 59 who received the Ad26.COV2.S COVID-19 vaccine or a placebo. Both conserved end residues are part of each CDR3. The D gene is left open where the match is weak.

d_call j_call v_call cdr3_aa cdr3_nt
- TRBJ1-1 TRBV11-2 CASSLGVRTEAFF TGTGCCAGCAGCCTAGGGGTGAGGACTGAAGCTTTCTTT
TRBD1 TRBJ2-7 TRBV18 CASSPSLTGGSIEQYF TGTGCCAGCTCACCTTCCCTGACAGGGGGCTCTATCGAGCAGTACTTC
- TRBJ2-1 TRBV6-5 CASSYRGNEQFF TGTGCCAGCAGTTACAGGGGCAATGAGCAGTTCTTC
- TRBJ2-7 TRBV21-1 CASGAWREDSPYEQYF TGTGCCAGCGGGGCCTGGCGGGAGGACTCCCCCTACGAGCAGTACTTC
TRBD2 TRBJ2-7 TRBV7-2 CASSPRSGGPSYEQYF TGTGCCAGCAGCCCACGTAGCGGGGGGCCGTCCTACGAGCAGTACTTC
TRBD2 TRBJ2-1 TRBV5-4 CASSLAGTSGKYEQFF TGTGCCAGCAGCTTGGCAGGGACTAGCGGTAAATATGAGCAGTTCTTC
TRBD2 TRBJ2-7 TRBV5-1 CASTPSGAYEQYF TGCGCCAGCACCCCTAGCGGTGCCTACGAGCAGTACTTC
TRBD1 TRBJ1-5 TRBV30 CAWSVGQGNQPQHF TGTGCCTGGAGTGTGGGACAGGGCAATCAGCCCCAGCATTTT
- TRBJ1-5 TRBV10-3 CAIARRGADQPQHF TGTGCCATCGCCAGGAGGGGGGCGGATCAGCCCCAGCATTTT
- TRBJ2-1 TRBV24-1 CATREDRRYNEQFF TGTGCCACCAGGGAAGACAGGCGTTACAATGAGCAGTTCTTC
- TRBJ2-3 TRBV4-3 CASSQESGTGRGTQYF TGCGCCAGCAGCCAAGAGTCGGGAACAGGGCGAGGTACGCAGTATTTT
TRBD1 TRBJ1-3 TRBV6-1 CASSARQGSGRGNTIYF TGTGCCAGCAGTGCCAGACAGGGGTCGGGGCGAGGAAACACCATATATTTT
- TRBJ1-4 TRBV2 CASKQGILLRSEKLFF TGTGCCAGCAAGCAGGGAATCCTCCTCCGCAGCGAAAAACTGTTTTTT
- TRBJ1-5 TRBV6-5 CASARGDWDQPQHF TGTGCCAGCGCTCGGGGCGATTGGGATCAGCCCCAGCATTTT
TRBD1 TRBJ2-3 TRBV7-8 CASSLGQGRRTDTQYF TGTGCCAGCAGCTTAGGACAGGGAAGACGCACAGATACGCAGTATTTT
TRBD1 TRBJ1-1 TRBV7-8 CASSLAWTGNTEAFF TGTGCCAGCAGCTTAGCCTGGACAGGGAACACTGAAGCTTTCTTT
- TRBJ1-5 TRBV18 CASSPGEASLNQPQHF TGTGCCAGCTCACCAGGGGAAGCGAGCCTCAATCAGCCCCAGCATTTT
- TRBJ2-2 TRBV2 CATAQLEGAGELFF TGTGCCACCGCCCAACTAGAGGGGGCCGGGGAGCTGTTTTTT
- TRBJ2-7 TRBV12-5 CASGLPGHLFYEQYF TGTGCTAGTGGTTTGCCGGGACATTTATTCTACGAGCAGTACTTC
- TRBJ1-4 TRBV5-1 CASSSTGLRDEKLFF TGCGCCAGCAGCTCCACAGGGTTACGCGATGAAAAACTGTTTTTT
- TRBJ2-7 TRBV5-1 CASSPPGDYEQYF TGCGCCAGCAGTCCCCCAGGGGACTACGAGCAGTACTTC
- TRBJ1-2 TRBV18 CASSPPLTNYGYTF TGTGCCAGCTCACCACCGTTGACTAACTATGGCTACACCTTC
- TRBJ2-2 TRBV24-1 CATSDLGGAGELFF TGTGCCACCAGTGATTTAGGGGGGGCCGGGGAGCTGTTTTTT